The 4 T cell receptor beta chains below were found in one sample sequenced in a study of yellow fever vaccine responses in identical twins. TCRdb reanalysed the RT-PCR reads using MiXCR and keeps one entry per CDR3 protein. The repertoire consists of under 30,000 distinct CDR3 sequences, with under 85% occurring once and the leading ten covering around 4.8%. The sample consisted of T cells from blood (PBMCs), unsorted or a sorted subset (not recorded which), taken before or after yellow fever vaccination (not recorded which). Receptor source: a woman aged 18-35 years who received the yellow fever vaccine.

The chain recombines TRBV15 with TRBJ1-3; D not certain. V lost 1 base to trimming and J lost 4 bases, with 8 bases between them. The germline CDR1 and CDR2 sequences are LNHNV and YYDKDF (reference sequence). The CDR3 has 14 amino acids. In nucleotides, the CDR3 is TGTGCCACCAGCAGAGTTGGGTCAGGAAACACCATATATTTT. Translating it yields CATSRVGSGNTIYF. The entire variable domain, with the rest obtained from reference TRBV15 and TRBJ1-3, is as follows: DAMVIQNPRYQVTQFGKPVTLSCSQTLNHNVMYWYQQKSSQAPKLLFHYYDKDFNNEADTPDNFQSRRPNTSFCFLDIRSPGLGDTAMYLCATSRVGSGNTIYFGEGSWLTVV.

The chain carries TRBV18 and TRBJ1-1; possible D gene TRBD1, 5 bases. Trimming removed 6 bases at V and 5 bases at J, with 16 bases between. There are 14 residues in the CDR3. The germline gives CDR1 KGHSH, CDR2 LQKENI. Here the CDR3 reads CASSLGRRGTEAFF. The CDR3 DNA follows: TGTGCCAGCTCTCTTGGACGGCGGGGGACTGAAGCTTTCTTT. The full variable domain, rest sourced from reference TRBV18 and TRBJ1-1, is NAGVMQNPRHLVRRRGQEARLRCSPMKGHSHVYWYRQLPEEGLKFMVYLQKENIIDESGMPKERFSAEFPKEGPSILRIQQVVRGDSAAYFCASSLGRRGTEAFFGQGTRLTVV.

The CDR3 DNA is TGTGCCACCAGCGGGGGAAACTGGAGGGAAAAACTGTTTTTT. Encoded protein: CATSGGNWREKLFF. V and J are TRBV15 and TRBJ1-4; TRBD1 might be the D (5 bases). V lost 5 bases to trimming and J lost 8 bases, with 15 bases between them. Looked up from germline, CDR1 is LNHNV and CDR2 is YYDKDF (reference sequence). The CDR3 spans 14 residues. Filled out from reference TRBV15 and TRBJ1-4, the complete variable domain reads DAMVIQNPRYQVTQFGKPVTLSCSQTLNHNVMYWYQQKSSQAPKLLFHYYDKDFNNEADTPDNFQSRRPNTSFCFLDIRSPGLGDTAMYLCATSGGNWREKLFFGSGTQLSVL.

This sequence joins TRBV7-9 and TRBJ2-3, with unresolved D. Trimming took off 5 bases at V and 2 bases at J, with 11 bases between the two ends. The germline CDR1 and CDR2 sequences are SEHNR and FQNEAQ (reference sequence). This CDR3 is 14 amino acids long. CDR3 in amino acids: CASSTTGYTDTQYF. DNA for the CDR3: TGTGCCAGCAGCACGACTGGCTACACAGATACGCAGTATTTT.